This TCR beta chain was sequenced during a study of OX40 agonist ivuxolimab in advanced cancers. Study-wide points: Clonal expansion from baseline to week 6 occurred in both CD4+ and CD8+ T cells.

The method was immunoSEQ multiplex PCR; TCRdb's version includes in-frame clones alone and lacks a portion of them. The sample lists roughly 100,000 clones, approximately 90% occurring once. This clone was counted between two and nine times. Antigen unknown. V was trimmed by 5 bases and J by 4 bases, leaving 8 bases between them. Germline V gives CDR1 SGHVS, CDR2 FQNEAQ. The length of the CDR3 is 12 residues. Sequencing used CD4+ or CD8+ T cells sorted from blood, obtained in a trial of the OX40 agonist ivuxolimab. The chain couples TRBV7-8 to TRBJ1-1; D is perhaps TRBD1 (6 bases). This receptor was taken from an adult with an advanced solid tumor such as melanoma, head and neck, liver or kidney cancer. This CDR3 reads CASSPGATEAFF. As DNA, the CDR3 is TGTGCCAGCAGCCCAGGGGCCACTGAAGCTTTCTTT. The full variable domain, rest sourced from reference TRBV7-8 and TRBJ1-1, is GAGVSQSPRYKVAKRGQDVALRCDPISGHVSLFWYQQALGQGPEFLTYFQNEAQLDKSGLPSDRFFAERPEGSVSTLKIQRTQQEDSAVYLCASSPGATEAFFGQGTRLTVV.